The 12 T cell receptor beta chains reported below all come from one sample, sequenced in a study of cytomegalovirus exposure and HLA in healthy donors. The table came from immunoSEQ multiplex PCR; TCRdb's copy has only in-frame clones and leaves some out. This repertoire shows tens of thousands of clones, about 94% found once; its top ten account for around 1.5%. Sequenced sample: PBMCs. Receptors were obtained from a man aged 18 to 29 in good health and CMV-seropositive.

V usage is TRBV27 and J usage is TRBJ1-5, with D hard to call. CDR1 is MNHEY and CDR2 is SMNVEV in the germline V gene (reference sequence). V was cut by 3 bases and J by 4 bases, with 7 bases left in between. The CDR3 has 13 amino acids. In nucleotides, the CDR3 is TGTGCCAGCAGTTTTTCCCGTAATCAGCCCCAGCATTTT. Translation: CASSFSRNQPQHF.

The chain has TRBV19 and TRBJ1-1, with D hard to call. The length of the CDR3 is 17 residues. Germline V gene lookup returns CDR1 LNHDA and CDR2 SQIVND (reference sequence). V lost 5 bases and J 7 bases, leaving 26 bases between the germline ends. CDR3 coding DNA: TGTGCCAGTAGTTTCTTGTCGAGGCCTGCCTTCCATTATGAAGCTTTCTTT. Its protein product is CASSFLSRPAFHYEAFF.

This rearrangement joins TRBV18 to TRBJ1-1; 8 bases are a match to TRBD1. Germline values: CDR1 KGHSH, CDR2 LQKENI. J gave up 4 bases and V 6 bases, and 10 bases lay outside the gene matches. The length of the CDR3 is 15 residues. The CDR3 spells CASSPTLTGGTEAFF. CDR3 nucleotides: TGTGCCAGCTCGCCGACACTAACAGGGGGCACTGAAGCTTTCTTT. Full variable domain (outside the CDR3, taken from reference TRBV18 and TRBJ1-1): NAGVMQNPRHLVRRRGQEARLRCSPMKGHSHVYWYRQLPEEGLKFMVYLQKENIIDESGMPKERFSAEFPKEGPSILRIQQVVRGDSAAYFCASSPTLTGGTEAFFGQGTRLTVV.

The rearrangement joins TRBV29-1 to TRBJ1-1; no reliable D call. The CDR3 extends over 9 amino acids. The germline CDR1 and CDR2 sequences are SQVTM and ANQGSEA. V lost 1 base and J lost 10, with 4 bases in between. The DNA of the CDR3 is TGCAGCGTTGAAGGAGGAGCTTTCTTT. This codes for CSVEGGAFF.

This clone was recorded a few times. The V call is TRBV30, the J call TRBJ2-3; 9 nucleotides align to TRBD2. Germline V gene sequence: CDR1 GTSNPN, CDR2 SVGIG (reference sequence). The V and J ends lost 2 bases and 2 bases, in that order; junction bases with no gene match: 2. The CDR3 spans 14 residues. The DNA of the CDR3 is TGTGCCTGGAGTCCGGGACTAGCCACAGATACGCAGTATTTT. It is translated as CAWSPGLATDTQYF. The full variable domain, rest sourced from reference TRBV30 and TRBJ2-3, is SQTIHQWPATLVQPVGSPLSLECTVEGTSNPNLYWYRQAAGRGLQLLFYSVGIGQISSEVPQNLSASRPQDRQFILSSKKLLLSDSGFYLCAWSPGLATDTQYFGPGTRLTVL.

The chain recombines TRBV19 with TRBJ2-7; D is ambiguous. CDR1 and CDR2 from the germline V gene are LNHDA and SQIVND (reference sequence). The CDR3 has 15 amino acids. V was pared by 4 bases and J by 4 bases, with 17 bases between. CDR3 sequence: CASSTREELIYEQYF. As DNA, the CDR3 is TGTGCCAGTAGTACGCGCGAGGAGTTAATATACGAGCAGTACTTC.

The sample holds one count of this clone. V usage is TRBV6-6 and J usage is TRBJ2-7, with 12 bases lining up with TRBD2. The CDR3 totals 16 residues. Germline CDR1 is MNHNY and CDR2 is SVGAGI (reference sequence). Trimming took 6 bases from V and 0 from J; bases not matched to a gene: 6. The chain's CDR3 is CASRGLAGSSSYEQYF. The CDR3 nucleotides are TGTGCCAGCAGAGGACTAGCGGGATCGAGCTCCTACGAGCAGTACTTC.

This chain connects TRBV11-3 to TRBJ2-6; possibly TRBD2 for D (6 bases). This CDR3 comprises 15 residues. Germline V gives CDR1 SGHNT, CDR2 YENEEA. Trimming took 5 bases from V and 0 from J, leaving 8 bases between them. DNA of the CDR3: TGTGCCAGCAGCCCCGGGAGCTCTGGGGCCAACGTCCTGACTTTC. Translating gives CASSPGSSGANVLTF.

V gene TRBV6-5 combines with J gene TRBJ2-2, with D possibly TRBD2 on 7 matching bases. This CDR3 region has 15 residues. The V gene's germline CDR1 is MNHEY and CDR2 SVGAGI. Between the trimmed V and J ends, which lost 0 bases and 7 bases, there was a span of 12 bases. The CDR3 region has the DNA TGTGCCAGCAGTTACTCGACCGGGGGGCACGGGGAGCTGTTTTTT. Its translation: CASSYSTGGHGELFF.

The rearrangement joins TRBV29-1 to TRBJ2-3; TRBD2 agrees at 10 bases. CDR3 length equals 14 residues. Germline loops: CDR1 SQVTM, CDR2 ANQGSEA. V was pared by 7 bases and J by 2 bases, with 6 bases of the junction left unmatched. CDR3 loop: CSDRTSGVTDTQYF. DNA for the CDR3: TGCAGCGACCGGACTAGCGGCGTCACAGATACGCAGTATTTT.

The rearrangement uses TRBV19 and TRBJ1-2; the match to TRBD1 covers 10 bases. CDR1 LNHDA and CDR2 SQIVND come from the germline V gene (reference sequence). This CDR3 contains 14 residues. J was trimmed by 8 bases and V by 2 bases; bases with no gene match: 5. The CDR3 DNA sequence: TGTGCCAGTAGTATAAGGGGACAGGGGACCGGCTACACCTTC. This translates into CASSIRGQGTGYTF.

The rearrangement uses TRBV25-1 and TRBJ2-5; D perhaps matches TRBD2 (5 bases). V dropped 1 base and J dropped 4 bases, with 10 bases sitting between them. Germline loops: CDR1 MGHDK, CDR2 SYGVNS. This CDR3 has 14 residues. As DNA, the CDR3 is TGTGCCAGCAGTGAATGGGCAGGAGGAGAGACCCAGTACTTC. It codes for CASSEWAGGETQYF.